Here is one TCR beta chain with its context. Via MiXCR, TCRdb re-called the RT-PCR reads, giving one row per CDR3 protein. The sample has around 580,000 distinct CDR3 sequences, around 13% seen once. The data were obtained in a study of response to subunit inactivated influenza vaccine. The CDR3 sequence is 12 residues long. The germline V gene encodes CDR1 GTSNPN and CDR2 SVGIG (reference sequence). Trimming took off 5 bases at V and 7 bases at J, with 12 bases between the two ends. Specimen: PBMCs from blood, collected 11 to 12 days after vaccination. The rearrangement links TRBV30 to TRBJ2-1, with a tentative D call TRBD1 (6 bases). This clonotype originated in a man aged 50 to 59 who received an inactivated influenza vaccine. The CDR3 DNA reads as TGTGCCTGGGAACAGGGTACGAATGAGCAGTTCTTC. Translated: CAWEQGTNEQFF.